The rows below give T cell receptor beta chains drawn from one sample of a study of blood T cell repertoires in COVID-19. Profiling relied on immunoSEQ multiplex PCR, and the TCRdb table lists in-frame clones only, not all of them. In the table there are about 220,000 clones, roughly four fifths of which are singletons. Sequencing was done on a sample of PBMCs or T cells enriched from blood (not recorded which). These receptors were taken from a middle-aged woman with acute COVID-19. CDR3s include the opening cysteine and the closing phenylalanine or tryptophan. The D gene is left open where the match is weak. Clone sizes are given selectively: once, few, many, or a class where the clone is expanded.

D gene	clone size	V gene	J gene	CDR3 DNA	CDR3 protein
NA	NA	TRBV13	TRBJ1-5	TGTGCCAGCAGCTTAGGCGGCAGGGCTGGCAATCAGCCCCAGCATTTT	CASSLGGRAGNQPQHF
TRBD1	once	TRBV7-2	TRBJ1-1	TGTGCCAGCAGCTTAGGGGGACAGGTGAACACTGAAGCTTTCTTT	CASSLGGQVNTEAFF
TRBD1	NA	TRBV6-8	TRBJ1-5	TGTGCCAGCCTGACCCCAACAGGGGGAAAGCAGCCCCAGCATTTT	CASLTPTGGKQPQHF
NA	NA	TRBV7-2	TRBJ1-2	TGTGCCAGCAGCTCATACAGGGACTATGGCTACACCTTC	CASSSYRDYGYTF
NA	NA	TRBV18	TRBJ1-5	TGTGCCAGCTCACTGGTGTCAGGAGGGGGCAATCAGCCCCAGCATTTT	CASSLVSGGGNQPQHF
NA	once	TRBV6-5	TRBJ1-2	TGTGCCAGCACCGTCAGAGAGGGTGGCAGACTTGGCTACACCTTC	CASTVREGGRLGYTF
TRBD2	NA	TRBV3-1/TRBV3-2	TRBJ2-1	TGTGCCAGCAGCCAAAGTAGGTCTAGCGGGGGGTACAATGAGCAGTTCTTC	CASSQSRSSGGYNEQFF
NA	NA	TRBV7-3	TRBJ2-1	TGTGCCAGCAGCTCGCCCCCAGGCAATGAGCAGTTCTTC	CASSSPPGNEQFF
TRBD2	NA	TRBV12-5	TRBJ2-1	TGTGCTAGTGGTTTGGTACTATCGAGTAGCGGGACGGGTATCAATGAGCAGTTCTTC	CASGLVLSSSGTGINEQFF
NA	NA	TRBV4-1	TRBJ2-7	TGCGCCAGCAGCCAAGAGGCCCCAGGGGATGTAAGCGAGCAGTACTTC	CASSQEAPGDVSEQYF
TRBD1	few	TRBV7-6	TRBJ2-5	TGTGCCAGCAGTACCCGGGACAGGGTGGGAGAGACCCAGTACTTC	CASSTRDRVGETQYF
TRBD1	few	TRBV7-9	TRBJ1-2	TGTGCCAGCAGCTTTGGGACAGCTCTTAACTATGGCTACACCTTC	CASSFGTALNYGYTF
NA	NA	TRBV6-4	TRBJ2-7	TGTGCCAGCACCCGACTAGGACTGGGGAGCTCCTACGAGCAGTACTTC	CASTRLGLGSSYEQYF
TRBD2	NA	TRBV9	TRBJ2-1	TGTGCCAGCAGCGTAACGGGGGGGCGGAATGAGCAGTTCTTC	CASSVTGGRNEQFF
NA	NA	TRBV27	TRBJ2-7	TGTGCCAACTCCCCACCGGGCTCCTACGAGCAGTACTTC	CANSPPGSYEQYF
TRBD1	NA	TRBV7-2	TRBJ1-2	TGTGCCAGCAGCCCTCGGACAGGGACGGGGAACTATGGCTACACCTTC	CASSPRTGTGNYGYTF
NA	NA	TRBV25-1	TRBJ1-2	TGTGCCAGCAGTGTCACCCTGGGCAGGCAAGGCGTCACCTTC	CASSVTLGRQGVTF
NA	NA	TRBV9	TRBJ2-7	TGTGCCAGCAGCCCGAGACAGGACTACGAGCAGTACTTC	CASSPRQDYEQYF
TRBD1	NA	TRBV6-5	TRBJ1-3	TGTGCCTGCCGACAGGGTTCCTCCGGAAACACCATATATTTT	CACRQGSSGNTIYF
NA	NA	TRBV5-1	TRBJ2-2	TGCGCCAGCAGCCCGGGACACACGAACACCGGGGAGCTGTTTTTT	CASSPGHTNTGELFF
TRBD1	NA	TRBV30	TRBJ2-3	TGTGCCTGGAGTCCACCGAGACAGGGTCTCACAGATACGCAGTATTTT	CAWSPPRQGLTDTQYF
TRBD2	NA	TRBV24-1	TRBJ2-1	TGTGCCACCAGTGACCCCTCGGTGCGCGGGAGTGGCAATGAGCAGTTCTTC	CATSDPSVRGSGNEQFF